This entry lists 23 T cell receptor beta chains sequenced from one sample in a study of blood T cells in healthy people across ages. A second roughly 7 to 11 cycle PCR used barcoded and J-beta primers. TCRdb reanalysed the 5' RACE reads using MiXCR and keeps one entry per CDR3 protein. In the table there are about 930,000 distinct CDR3 sequences, roughly 28% of which are singletons. In addition, the sample was reused for a study of T cells of mothers and their children.

The sample taken for sequencing was blood. The source of these receptors is a woman aged 40 to 55 in good health.

Comments on this clonotype: A much larger clone sits a single nucleotide away, making a read error possible. The rearrangement uses TRBV29-1 and TRBJ2-3; TRBD1 might be the D (5 bases). Germline CDR1 and CDR2: SQVTM and ANQGSEA. The CDR3 runs 15 residues. Trimming left V 6 bases short and J 4 bases short, with 20 bases between. CDR3 region: CSVDWGGGSADTQYF. The CDR3 coding sequence is TGCAGCGTCGACTGGGGCGGCGGAAGCGCAGATACGCAGTATTTT.

This clonotype has a single count. This could be a read error, since a much larger clone is one nucleotide away. The chain uses TRBV19 and TRBJ1-2; D call uncertain. The CDR3 extends over 13 amino acids. Looked up from germline, CDR1 is LNHDA and CDR2 is SQIVND (reference sequence). This chain's CDR3 is CVSTHLGNYGYTF. As DNA, the CDR3 is TGTGTCAGTACACACCTTGGTAACTATGGCTACACCTTC.

The chain employs TRBV12-3 or TRBV12-4 and TRBJ2-5, with D uncertain. Trimming left V 2 bases short and J 2 bases short, with 6 bases between. This CDR3 has 13 amino acids. CDR3 nucleotides: TGTGCCAGCAGTTTATTTGGTCAAGAGACCCAGTACTTC. Encoded protein: CASSLFGQETQYF.

This clonotype was seen repeatedly, ten times or more. The chain links TRBV6-4 to TRBJ2-1; 9 nucleotides agree with TRBD2. There are 14 residues in the CDR3. V lost 6 bases to trimming and J lost 10 bases; unmatched junction nucleotides: 10. CDR1 and CDR2 from the germline V gene are MRHNA and SNTAGT. CDR3 loop: CASSDAGGQGEQFF. The CDR3, as DNA: TGTGCCAGCAGCGACGCGGGGGGGCAAGGGGAGCAGTTCTTC.

The genes are TRBV20-1 and TRBJ1-2; 9 bases map to TRBD1. CDR3 length: 14 amino acids. J gave up 5 bases and V 6 bases, and 10 bases lay outside the gene matches. CDR1 is DFQATT and CDR2 is SNEGSKA in the germline V gene (reference sequence). In nucleotides, the CDR3 is TGCAGTGCGAGCCCGGGACAGGGATTATATGGCTACACCTTC. Its protein product is CSASPGQGLYGYTF.

This clonotype came up many times. The chain recombines TRBV9 with TRBJ1-1; 8 nucleotides match TRBD1. The junction had 11 bases not matched to a gene; V was cut back by 4 bases and J by 6 bases. Germline V gene sequence: CDR1 SGDLS, CDR2 YYNGEE. The length of the CDR3 is 15 residues. CDR3 in amino acids: CASSKGQGALSEAFF. CDR3 sequence (DNA): TGTGCCAGCAGCAAGGGGCAGGGGGCGTTATCTGAAGCTTTCTTT.

This clonotype was detected ten times or more. This CDR3 reads CASSFRRQASEKLFF. The CDR3 DNA reads TGTGCCAGCAGTTTTCGCCGACAGGCTTCCGAAAAACTGTTTTTT. The gene calls are TRBV28 and TRBJ1-4, with D tentatively TRBD1 (6 bases). CDR1 is MDHEN and CDR2 is SYDVKM in the germline V gene. This CDR3 comprises 15 residues. The ends were cut back, 3 bases at V and 8 bases at J, with 16 bases in the middle.

This clonotype was seen a handful of times. The genes are TRBV7-2 and TRBJ2-5; D is perhaps TRBD1 or TRBD2 (5 bases each). This CDR3 spans 15 amino acids. The V end lost 2 bases, the J end lost 6 bases, and 16 bases lay between the germline ends. Germline V gene lookup returns CDR1 SGHTA and CDR2 FQGNSA. Here the CDR3 reads CASSLITEGPKTQYF. The CDR3 region has the DNA TGTGCCAGCAGCTTAATCACCGAGGGGCCGAAGACCCAGTACTTC.

This clonotype appeared a few times. The chain couples TRBV20-1 to TRBJ2-3; D gene unclear. Trimming pared 4 bases from V and 0 bases from J, leaving 17 bases between. The CDR3 is 16 residues long. The germline gives CDR1 DFQATT, CDR2 SNEGSKA (reference sequence). CDR3 coding DNA: TGCAGTGCTACCTCCGGGTTGGCGGCGAGCACAGATACGCAGTATTTT. It encodes CSATSGLAASTDTQYF.

Only a few counts were recorded for this clonotype. Relative to the germline gene, one junction end is altered; a read error may explain this. The chain links TRBV28 to TRBJ1-2; D perhaps matches TRBD1 (5 bases). This CDR3 contains 14 residues. CDR1 is MDHEN, CDR2 SYDVKM, per germline. The CDR3 here is CAGSLRVGVDGYTF. As DNA, the CDR3 is TGTGCCGGCAGTTTAAGGGTAGGGGTAGATGGCTACACCTTC.

This clonotype has only a few counts. The chain links TRBV28 to TRBJ2-3; 9 bases match TRBD2. Trimming at V came to 9 bases and at J to 5 bases, leaving 12 bases not matched to a gene. This CDR3 is built from 15 residues. Germline V CDR1 and CDR2: MDHEN, SYDVKM. CDR3 DNA sequence: TGTGCCAGTTTGGGGCGGGAGGGAATCAGAGATACGCAGTATTTT. Amino acids: CASLGREGIRDTQYF.

The rearrangement uses TRBV7-9 and TRBJ1-2; TRBD1 might be the D (6 bases). V was shortened by 3 bases and J by 7 bases, with 12 bases between the two germline ends. In germline, CDR1 is SEHNR, CDR2 FQNEAQ (reference sequence). This CDR3 spans 13 amino acids. Here the CDR3 DNA reads TGTGCCAGCAGCTTCAATCCACAGGGTGGCTACACCTTC. Its protein is CASSFNPQGGYTF.

This clonotype was seen many times. The gene calls are TRBV7-2 and TRBJ2-3; perhaps TRBD1 as D (6 bases). Between the trimmed V and J ends, which lost 1 base and 2 bases, there was a span of 13 bases. Germline loops: CDR1 SGHTA, CDR2 FQGNSA. The CDR3 extends over 16 amino acids. CDR3 bases: TGTGCCAGCAGCTTAGAGACCAGGGGTTACACAGATACGCAGTATTTT. It translates to CASSLETRGYTDTQYF.

This clonotype was observed many times. The chain recombines TRBV29-1 with TRBJ2-5; D is unresolved. V dropped 0 bases and J dropped 5 bases, with 16 bases sitting between them. CDR1 and CDR2 from the germline V gene are SQVTM and ANQGSEA. This CDR3 has 15 residues. The CDR3, as DNA: TGCAGCGTTGAAGAAGGAAGCTTAAGGGTTGAGACCCAGTACTTC. Translated: CSVEEGSLRVETQYF.

This clonotype was seen only a few times. This chain joins TRBV20-1 and TRBJ1-2; TRBD1 matches at 9 bases. This CDR3 is built from 13 residues. The germline CDR1 and CDR2 sequences are DFQATT and SNEGSKA (reference sequence). The CDR3 loop reads CTVPGQGNYGYTF. The CDR3 DNA follows: TGCACTGTACCGGGACAGGGAAACTATGGCTACACCTTC.

This clonotype occurred many times. The chain is built from TRBV20-1 and TRBJ2-1, with D maybe TRBD1 (6 bases). V lost 0 bases, J lost 8 bases, and 17 bases lay in between. The CDR3 covers 15 residues. Germline V gene lookup returns CDR1 DFQATT and CDR2 SNEGSKA (reference sequence). The CDR3 nucleotides are TGCAGTGCTAGAGATCGGGGCAGGGGACCCTATGAGCAGTTCTTC. Its translation: CSARDRGRGPYEQFF.

The chain combines TRBV2 with TRBJ1-2; tentative D call: TRBD1 (6 bases). V was clipped by 6 bases and J by 2 bases, with 10 bases between them. This CDR3 comprises 13 residues. Germline V gives CDR1 SNHLY, CDR2 FYNNEI. The CDR3 is CASRRDINYGYTF. DNA for the CDR3: TGTGCCAGCAGGAGGGACATCAACTATGGCTACACCTTC.

This clonotype was recorded a few times. The chain joins TRBV6-2 or TRBV6-3 to TRBJ2-7, with a weak D call TRBD1 (6 bases). Per the germline V gene, CDR1 is MNHEY and CDR2 is SVGEGT. The CDR3 length is 14 residues. The V and J ends lost 7 bases and 5 bases respectively, with 18 bases between them. The CDR3 sequence: CASNTQGARNEQYF. CDR3 DNA: TGTGCCAGCAACACACAGGGAGCGAGGAACGAGCAGTACTTC.

The sample holds one count of this clonotype. The chain employs TRBV18 and TRBJ1-1; D not certain. Trimming removed 0 bases at V and 3 bases at J, with 11 bases between. The CDR3 length is 15 residues. The germline gives CDR1 KGHSH, CDR2 LQKENI. The CDR3 DNA reads as TGTGCCAGCTCACCACCATCACAAGCCTACACTGAAGCTTTCTTT. Amino acid sequence: CASSPPSQAYTEAFF. Combining the CDR3 with reference TRBV18 and TRBJ1-1 gives the whole variable domain NAGVMQNPRHLVRRRGQEARLRCSPMKGHSHVYWYRQLPEEGLKFMVYLQKENIIDESGMPKERFSAEFPKEGPSILRIQQVVRGDSAAYFCASSPPSQAYTEAFFGQGTRLTVV.

This clonotype was seen ten or more times. V gene TRBV29-1 combines with J gene TRBJ2-5; 7 bases align to TRBD1. Germline CDR1 reads SQVTM; CDR2 reads ANQGSEA. The CDR3 length is 13 residues. The V gene end was trimmed by 2 bases and the J gene end by 4 bases; junction bases not matched to a gene: 4. The CDR3 spells CSVEKTGTETQYF. CDR3 nucleotides: TGCAGCGTTGAAAAGACAGGGACAGAGACCCAGTACTTC.

The V call is TRBV23-1, the J call TRBJ2-1; D perhaps matches TRBD2 (6 bases). TRBV23-1 belongs to the ORF category, with a function that is uncertain. V shed 0 bases and J shed 6 bases, with 9 bases lying between them. The CDR3 consists of 14 residues. CDR3 protein: CASSQSWTTNEQFF. The CDR3 coding sequence is TGCGCCAGCAGTCAATCCTGGACTACCAATGAGCAGTTCTTC.

This clonotype has a handful of counts. The chain has TRBV2 and TRBJ2-3; a possible D gene is TRBD2 (5 bases). This CDR3 is built from 13 residues. The V gene's germline CDR1 is SNHLY and CDR2 FYNNEI. The V end was cut by 4 bases, the J end by 4 bases, with 9 bases between. CDR3: CASSAGRADTQYF. The CDR3 nucleotides are TGTGCCAGCAGTGCGGGGAGAGCAGATACGCAGTATTTT. Supplemented by reference TRBV2 and TRBJ2-3, the full variable domain reads EPEVTQTPSHQVTQMGQEVILRCVPISNHLYFYWYRQILGQKVEFLVSFYNNEISEKSEIFDDQFSVERPDGSNFTLKIRSTKLEDSAMYFCASSAGRADTQYFGPGTRLTVL.

This clonotype was seen repeatedly, ten times or more. The chain recombines TRBV11-1 with TRBJ2-7; possible D gene TRBD1, 6 bases. V gave up 0 bases and J gave up 4 bases, with 16 bases separating them. The germline CDR1 and CDR2 sequences are SGHAT and FQDESV (reference sequence). The CDR3 extends over 16 amino acids. The CDR3 DNA reads as TGTGCCAGCAGCTTAGCGGATCCTGGGGGCAGGTACGAGCAGTACTTC. Translated: CASSLADPGGRYEQYF.